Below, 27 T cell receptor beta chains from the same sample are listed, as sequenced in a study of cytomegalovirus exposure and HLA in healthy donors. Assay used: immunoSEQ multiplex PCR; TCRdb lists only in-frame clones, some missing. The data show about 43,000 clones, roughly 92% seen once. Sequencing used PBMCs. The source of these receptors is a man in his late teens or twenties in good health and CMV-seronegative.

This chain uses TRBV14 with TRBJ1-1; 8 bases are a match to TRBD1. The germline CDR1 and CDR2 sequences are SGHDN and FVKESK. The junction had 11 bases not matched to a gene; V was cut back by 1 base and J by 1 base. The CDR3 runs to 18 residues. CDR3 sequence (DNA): TGTGCCAGCAGCCAAGGGGGCCTTGTCCAGGGGGCGAACACTGAAGCTTTCTTT. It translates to CASSQGGLVQGANTEAFF. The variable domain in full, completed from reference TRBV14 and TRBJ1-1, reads EAGVTQFPSHSVIEKGQTVTLRCDPISGHDNLYWYRRVMGKEIKFLLHFVKESKQDESGMPNNRFLAERTGGTYSTLKVQPAELEDSGVYFCASSQGGLVQGANTEAFFGQGTRLTVV.

The CDR3 DNA follows: TGTGCCAGCAGCGGACAGAAGTTCTCTGGAAACACCATATATTTT. It yields the protein CASSGQKFSGNTIYF. The V and J genes are TRBV6-4 and TRBJ1-3; D is possibly TRBD1 (6 bases). V was pared by 6 bases and J by 0 bases, with 12 bases between. The CDR3 loop spans 15 amino acids. In germline, CDR1 is MRHNA, CDR2 SNTAGT.

CDR3 loop: CASSLEGAMGSPLHF. The CDR3, as DNA: TGCGCCAGCAGCTTGGAAGGGGCTATGGGGTCGCCCCTCCACTTT. The gene calls are TRBV5-1 and TRBJ1-6, with a possible D match to TRBD1 (5 bases). V shed 0 bases and J shed 13 bases, with 17 bases lying between them. Germline V gives CDR1 SGHRS, CDR2 YFSETQ. The CDR3 runs to 15 residues.

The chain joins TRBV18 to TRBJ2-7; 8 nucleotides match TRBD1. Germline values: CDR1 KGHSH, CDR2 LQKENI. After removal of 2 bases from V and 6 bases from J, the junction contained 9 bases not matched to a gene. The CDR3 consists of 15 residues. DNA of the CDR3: TGTGCCAGCTCACCATGGGACAGGCGCGAAGGCGAGCAGTACTTC. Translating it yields CASSPWDRREGEQYF.

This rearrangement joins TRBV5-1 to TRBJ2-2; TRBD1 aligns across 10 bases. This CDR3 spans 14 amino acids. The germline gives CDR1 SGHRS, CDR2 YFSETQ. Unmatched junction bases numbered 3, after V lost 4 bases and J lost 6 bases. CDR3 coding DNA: TGCGCCAGCAGCGTCGGGACAGGGGCCGGGGAGCTGTTTTTT. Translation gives CASSVGTGAGELFF.

For the CDR3, the DNA is TGTGCCAGCAGCTTAGGCGAGGGGCCCCAGCATTTT. It is translated as CASSLGEGPQHF. V gene TRBV11-2 combines with J gene TRBJ1-5, with unresolved D. V shed 1 base and J shed 9 bases, with 7 bases lying between them. The CDR3 covers 12 residues. The germline gives CDR1 SGHAT, CDR2 FQNNGV.

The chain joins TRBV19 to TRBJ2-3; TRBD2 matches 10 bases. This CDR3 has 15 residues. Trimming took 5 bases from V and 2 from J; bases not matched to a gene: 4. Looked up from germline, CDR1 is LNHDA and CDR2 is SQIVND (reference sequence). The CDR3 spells CASSLLAGLTDTQYF. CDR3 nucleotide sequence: TGTGCCAGTAGTTTACTAGCGGGGCTCACAGATACGCAGTATTTT.

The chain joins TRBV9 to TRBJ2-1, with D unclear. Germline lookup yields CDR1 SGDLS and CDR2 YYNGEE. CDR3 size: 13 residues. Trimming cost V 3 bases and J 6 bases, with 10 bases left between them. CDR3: CASSGLVSNEQFF. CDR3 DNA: TGTGCCAGCAGCGGTCTCGTCAGCAATGAGCAGTTCTTC.

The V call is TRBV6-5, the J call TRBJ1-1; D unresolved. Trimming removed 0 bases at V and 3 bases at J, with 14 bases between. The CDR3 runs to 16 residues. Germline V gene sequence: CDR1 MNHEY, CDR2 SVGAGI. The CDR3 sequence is CASSYSSMAAYTEAFF. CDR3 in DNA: TGTGCCAGCAGTTACTCGAGTATGGCGGCGTACACTGAAGCTTTCTTT.

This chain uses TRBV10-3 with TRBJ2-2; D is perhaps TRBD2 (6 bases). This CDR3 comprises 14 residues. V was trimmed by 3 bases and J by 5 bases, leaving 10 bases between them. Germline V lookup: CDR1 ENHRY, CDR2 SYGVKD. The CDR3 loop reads CAISDIGGTGELFF. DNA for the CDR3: TGTGCCATCAGTGATATTGGGGGGACCGGGGAGCTGTTTTTT.

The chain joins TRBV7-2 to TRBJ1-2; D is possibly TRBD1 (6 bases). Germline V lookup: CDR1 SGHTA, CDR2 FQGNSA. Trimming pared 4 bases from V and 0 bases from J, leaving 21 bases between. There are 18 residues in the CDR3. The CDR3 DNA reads TGTGCCAGCAGCTCGAGACAGGTCCAGGGCCTAGCTAACTATGGCTACACCTTC. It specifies CASSSRQVQGLANYGYTF.

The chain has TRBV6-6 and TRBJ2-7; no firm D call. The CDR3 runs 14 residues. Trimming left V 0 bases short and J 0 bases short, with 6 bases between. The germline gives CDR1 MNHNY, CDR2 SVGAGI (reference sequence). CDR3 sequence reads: CASSYSTASYEQYF. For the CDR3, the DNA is TGTGCCAGCAGTTACTCAACAGCCTCCTACGAGCAGTACTTC.

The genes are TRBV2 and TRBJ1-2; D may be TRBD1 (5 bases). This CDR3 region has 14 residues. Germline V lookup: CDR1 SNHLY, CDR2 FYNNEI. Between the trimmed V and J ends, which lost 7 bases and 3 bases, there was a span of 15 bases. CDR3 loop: CASTRYGGDYGYTF. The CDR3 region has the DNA TGTGCCAGCACCCGGTACGGGGGGGACTATGGCTACACCTTC.

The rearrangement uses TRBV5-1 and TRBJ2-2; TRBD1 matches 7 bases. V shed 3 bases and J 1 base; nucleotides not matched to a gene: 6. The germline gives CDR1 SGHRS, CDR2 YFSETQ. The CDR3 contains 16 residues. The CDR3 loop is CASSWTGTENTGELFF. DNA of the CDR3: TGCGCCAGCAGCTGGACCGGGACAGAGAACACCGGGGAGCTGTTTTTT.

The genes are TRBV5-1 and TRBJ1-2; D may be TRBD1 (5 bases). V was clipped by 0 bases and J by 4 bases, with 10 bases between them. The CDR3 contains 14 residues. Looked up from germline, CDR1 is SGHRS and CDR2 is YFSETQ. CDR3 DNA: TGCGCCAGCAGCTTGGAAGGGGTTCCCTATGGCTACACCTTC. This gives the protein CASSLEGVPYGYTF.

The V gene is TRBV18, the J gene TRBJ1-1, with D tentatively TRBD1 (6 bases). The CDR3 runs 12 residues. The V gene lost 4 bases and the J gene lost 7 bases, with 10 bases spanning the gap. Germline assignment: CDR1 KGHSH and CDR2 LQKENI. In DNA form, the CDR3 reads TGTGCCAGCTCACTGCGGACAGATGAAGCTTTCTTT. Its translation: CASSLRTDEAFF.

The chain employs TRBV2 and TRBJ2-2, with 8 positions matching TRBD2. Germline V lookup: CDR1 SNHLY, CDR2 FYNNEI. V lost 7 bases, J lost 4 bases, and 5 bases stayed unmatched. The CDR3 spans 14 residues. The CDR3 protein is CASKVLAATGELFF. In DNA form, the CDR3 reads TGTGCCAGCAAGGTACTAGCGGCCACCGGGGAGCTGTTTTTT.

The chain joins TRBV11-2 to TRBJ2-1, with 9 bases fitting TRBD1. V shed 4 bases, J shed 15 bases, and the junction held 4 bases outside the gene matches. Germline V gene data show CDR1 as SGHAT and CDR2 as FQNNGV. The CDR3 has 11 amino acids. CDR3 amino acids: CASSSTGGRFF. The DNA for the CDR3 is TGTGCCAGCAGCTCAACAGGGGGCAGGTTCTTC.

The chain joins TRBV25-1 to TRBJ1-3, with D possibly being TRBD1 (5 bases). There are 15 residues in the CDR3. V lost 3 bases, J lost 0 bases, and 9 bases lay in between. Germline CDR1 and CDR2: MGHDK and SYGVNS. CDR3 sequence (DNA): TGTGCCAGCAGTGACGGACACCACTCTGGAAACACCATATATTTT. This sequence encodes CASSDGHHSGNTIYF. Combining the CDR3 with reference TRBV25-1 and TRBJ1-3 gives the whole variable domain EADIYQTPRYLVIGTGKKITLECSQTMGHDKMYWYQQDPGMELHLIHYSYGVNSTEKGDLSSESTVSRIRTEHFPLTLESARPSHTSQYLCASSDGHHSGNTIYFGEGSWLTVV.

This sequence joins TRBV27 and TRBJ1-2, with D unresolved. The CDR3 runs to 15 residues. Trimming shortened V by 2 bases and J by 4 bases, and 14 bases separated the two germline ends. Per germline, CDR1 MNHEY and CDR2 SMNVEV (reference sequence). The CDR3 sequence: CASSLSPTEVYGYTF. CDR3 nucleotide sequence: TGTGCCAGCAGTTTAAGCCCAACAGAAGTCTATGGCTACACCTTC.

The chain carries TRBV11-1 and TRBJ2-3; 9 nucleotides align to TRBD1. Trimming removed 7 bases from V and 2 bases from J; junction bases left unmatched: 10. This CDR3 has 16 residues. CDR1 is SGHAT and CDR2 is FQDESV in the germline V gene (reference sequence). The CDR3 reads CASTMLGQGSTDTQYF. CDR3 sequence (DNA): TGTGCCAGCACCATGTTGGGACAGGGATCCACAGATACGCAGTATTTT.

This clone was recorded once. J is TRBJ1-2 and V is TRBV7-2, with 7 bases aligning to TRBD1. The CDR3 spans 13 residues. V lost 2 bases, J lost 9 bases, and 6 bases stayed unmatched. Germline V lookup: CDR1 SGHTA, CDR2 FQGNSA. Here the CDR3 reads CASSLLWGQSYTF. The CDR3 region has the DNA TGTGCCAGCAGCTTACTTTGGGGACAGAGCTACACCTTC. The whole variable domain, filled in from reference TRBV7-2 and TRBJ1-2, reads GAGVSQSPSNKVTEKGKDVELRCDPISGHTALYWYRQSLGQGLEFLIYFQGNSAPDKSGLPSDRFSAERTGGSVSTLTIQRTQQEDSAVYLCASSLLWGQSYTFGSGTRLTVV.

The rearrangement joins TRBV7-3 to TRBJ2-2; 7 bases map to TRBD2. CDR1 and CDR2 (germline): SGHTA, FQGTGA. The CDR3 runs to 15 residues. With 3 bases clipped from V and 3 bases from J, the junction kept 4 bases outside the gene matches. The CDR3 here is CASSLNAGDTGELFF. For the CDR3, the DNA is TGTGCCAGCAGCTTGAACGCGGGGGACACCGGGGAGCTGTTTTTT.

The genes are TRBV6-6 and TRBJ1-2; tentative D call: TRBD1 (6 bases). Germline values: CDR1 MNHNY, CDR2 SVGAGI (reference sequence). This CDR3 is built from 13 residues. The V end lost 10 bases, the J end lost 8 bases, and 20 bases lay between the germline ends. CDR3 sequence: CANRGHRSEGYTF. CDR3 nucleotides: TGTGCCAACCGGGGACACCGCTCCGAGGGCTACACCTTC.

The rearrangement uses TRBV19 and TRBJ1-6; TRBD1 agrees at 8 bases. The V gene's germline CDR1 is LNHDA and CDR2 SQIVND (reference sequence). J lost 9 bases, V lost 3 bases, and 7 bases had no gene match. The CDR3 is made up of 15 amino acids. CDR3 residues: CASSMRSGQGSPLHF. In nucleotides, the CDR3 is TGTGCCAGTAGTATGCGATCCGGACAGGGTTCACCCCTCCACTTT.

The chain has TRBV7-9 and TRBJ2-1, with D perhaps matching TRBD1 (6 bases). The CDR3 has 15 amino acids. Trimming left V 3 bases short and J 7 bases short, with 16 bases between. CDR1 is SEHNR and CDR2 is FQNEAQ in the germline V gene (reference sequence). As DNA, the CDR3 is TGTGCCAGCAGCTTTGCAACAGGGTCTAGAAATGAGCAGTTCTTC. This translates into CASSFATGSRNEQFF. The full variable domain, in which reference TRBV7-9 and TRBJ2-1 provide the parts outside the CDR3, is DTGVSQNPRHKITKRGQNVTFRCDPISEHNRLYWYRQTLGQGPEFLTYFQNEAQLEKSRLLSDRFSAERPKGSFSTLEIQRTEQGDSAMYLCASSFATGSRNEQFFGPGTRLTVL.

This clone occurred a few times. CDR3 loop: CASSLGQGIETQYF. The CDR3 bases are TGTGCCAGCAGCTTAGGACAGGGCATAGAGACCCAGTACTTC. The V and J genes are TRBV7-9 and TRBJ2-5, with TRBD1 matching 7 bases. Germline CDR1 and CDR2: SEHNR and FQNEAQ (reference sequence). CDR3 length: 14 amino acids. V gave up 1 base and J gave up 4 bases; unmatched junction bases: 3.